The present TCR beta chain was sequenced within a study of cytomegalovirus exposure and HLA in healthy donors. Study findings and constraints: CMV antigen specificity was confirmed in vitro for three CMV-associated chains. One later analysis, an examination of the 100 to 150 validation repertoires, found that first-cohort TCR clusters tended to co-occur in them. TCR sequences were mostly rare, though some public TCRs occurred in many donors.

About this clone itself: Antigen: not known.

The validation cohort, a group of 100 to 150 subjects, included the donors and was separate from the approximately 650-subject first cohort. The data were produced by immunoSEQ multiplex PCR, yet TCRdb's version contains in-frame clones alone and is incomplete. The sample lists around 150,000 clones, around 88% occurring once. Trimming took 7 bases from V and 2 from J, leaving 15 bases between them. Germline CDR1 is MDHEN and CDR2 is SYDVKM. The CDR3 runs to 15 residues. The chain carries TRBV28 and TRBJ1-3; possibly TRBD1 for D (5 bases). This TCR derives from a woman in her late teens or twenties in good health and CMV-seropositive. Material: PBMCs. CDR3 amino acids: CASTPGGAPGNTIYF. The CDR3 DNA reads as TGTGCCAGCACTCCCGGAGGGGCACCTGGAAACACCATATATTTT.